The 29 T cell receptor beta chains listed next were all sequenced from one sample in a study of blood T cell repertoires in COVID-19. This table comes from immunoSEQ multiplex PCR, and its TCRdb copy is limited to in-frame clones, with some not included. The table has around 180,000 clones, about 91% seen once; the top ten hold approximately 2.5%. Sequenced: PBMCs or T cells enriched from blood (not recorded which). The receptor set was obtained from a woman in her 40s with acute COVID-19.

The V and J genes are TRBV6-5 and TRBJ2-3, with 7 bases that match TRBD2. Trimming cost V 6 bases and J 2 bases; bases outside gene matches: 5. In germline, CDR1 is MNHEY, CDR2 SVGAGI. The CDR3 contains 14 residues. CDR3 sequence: CASRGLAVTDTQYF. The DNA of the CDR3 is TGTGCCAGCAGAGGGCTAGCGGTCACAGATACGCAGTATTTT.

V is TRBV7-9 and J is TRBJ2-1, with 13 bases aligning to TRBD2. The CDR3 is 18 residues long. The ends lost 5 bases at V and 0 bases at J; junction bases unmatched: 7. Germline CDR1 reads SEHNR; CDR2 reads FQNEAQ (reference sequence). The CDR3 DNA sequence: TGTGCCAGCAGCAAAGGACTAGCGGGGGTAAGCTCCTACAATGAGCAGTTCTTC. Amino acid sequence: CASSKGLAGVSSYNEQFF.

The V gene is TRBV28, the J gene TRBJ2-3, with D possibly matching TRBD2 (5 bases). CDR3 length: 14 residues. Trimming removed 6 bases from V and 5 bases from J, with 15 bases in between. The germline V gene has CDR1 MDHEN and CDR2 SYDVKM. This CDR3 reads CASRRWRNGDTQYF. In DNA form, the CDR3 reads TGTGCCAGCAGGAGATGGAGGAACGGAGATACGCAGTATTTT.

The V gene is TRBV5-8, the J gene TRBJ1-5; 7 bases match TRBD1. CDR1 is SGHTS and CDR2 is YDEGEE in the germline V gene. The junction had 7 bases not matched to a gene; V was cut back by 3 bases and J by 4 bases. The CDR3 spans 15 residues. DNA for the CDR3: TGTGCCAGCAGCTCGGGACAGAAAGTGAATCAGCCCCAGCATTTT. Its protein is CASSSGQKVNQPQHF.

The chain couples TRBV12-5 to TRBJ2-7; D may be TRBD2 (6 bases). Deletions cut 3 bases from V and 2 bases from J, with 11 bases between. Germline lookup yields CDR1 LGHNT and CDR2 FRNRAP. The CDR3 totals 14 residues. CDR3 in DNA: TGTGCTAGTGGTTTATGGGGGGAGGCCTACGAGCAGTACTTC. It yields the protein CASGLWGEAYEQYF.

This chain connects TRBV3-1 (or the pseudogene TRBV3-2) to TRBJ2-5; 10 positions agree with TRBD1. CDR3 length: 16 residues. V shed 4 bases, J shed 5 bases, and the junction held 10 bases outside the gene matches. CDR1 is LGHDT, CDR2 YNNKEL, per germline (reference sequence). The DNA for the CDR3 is TGTGCCAGCAGCCCCCGGGACAGGGGCCCCGTCGAGACCCAGTACTTC. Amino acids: CASSPRDRGPVETQYF.

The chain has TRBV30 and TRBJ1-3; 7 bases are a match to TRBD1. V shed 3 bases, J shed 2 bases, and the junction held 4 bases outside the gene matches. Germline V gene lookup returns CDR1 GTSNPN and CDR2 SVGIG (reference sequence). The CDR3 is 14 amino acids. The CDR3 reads CAWRTGRPGNTIYF. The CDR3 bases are TGTGCCTGGAGGACAGGGAGACCTGGAAACACCATATATTTT.

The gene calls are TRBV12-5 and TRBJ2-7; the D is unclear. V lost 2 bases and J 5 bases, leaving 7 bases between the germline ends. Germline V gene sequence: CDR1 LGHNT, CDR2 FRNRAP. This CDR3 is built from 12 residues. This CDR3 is CASGLNSHEQYF. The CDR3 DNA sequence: TGTGCTAGTGGTTTGAACAGCCACGAGCAGTACTTC.

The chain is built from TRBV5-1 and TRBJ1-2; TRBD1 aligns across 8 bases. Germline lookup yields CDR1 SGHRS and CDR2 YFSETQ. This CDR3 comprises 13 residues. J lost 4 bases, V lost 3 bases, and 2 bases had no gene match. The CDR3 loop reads CASSSGQGYGYTF. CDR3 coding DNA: TGCGCCAGCAGCTCTGGACAGGGCTATGGCTACACCTTC.

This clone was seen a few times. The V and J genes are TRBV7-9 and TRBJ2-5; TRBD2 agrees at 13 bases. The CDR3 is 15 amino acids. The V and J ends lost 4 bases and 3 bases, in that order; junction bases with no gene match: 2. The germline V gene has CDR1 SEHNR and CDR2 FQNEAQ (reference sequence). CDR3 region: CASSWGLAGKETQYF. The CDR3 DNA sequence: TGTGCCAGCAGCTGGGGACTAGCGGGAAAAGAGACCCAGTACTTC. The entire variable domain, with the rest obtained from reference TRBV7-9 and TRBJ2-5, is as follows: DTGVSQNPRHKITKRGQNVTFRCDPISEHNRLYWYRQTLGQGPEFLTYFQNEAQLEKSRLLSDRFSAERPKGSFSTLEIQRTEQGDSAMYLCASSWGLAGKETQYFGPGTRLLVL.

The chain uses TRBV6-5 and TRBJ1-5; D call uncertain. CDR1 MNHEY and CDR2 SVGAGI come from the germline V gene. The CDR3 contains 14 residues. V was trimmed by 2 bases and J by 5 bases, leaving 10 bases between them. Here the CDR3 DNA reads TGTGCCAGCAGTTACGGGCAGGCTGATCAGCCCCAGCATTTT. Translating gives CASSYGQADQPQHF.

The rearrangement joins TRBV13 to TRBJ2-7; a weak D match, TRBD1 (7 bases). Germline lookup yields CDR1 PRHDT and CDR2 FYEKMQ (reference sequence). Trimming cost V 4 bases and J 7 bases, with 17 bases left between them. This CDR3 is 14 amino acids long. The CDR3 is CASSSRRGAGEQYF. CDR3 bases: TGTGCCAGCAGCTCCCGCAGGGGGGCGGGTGAGCAGTACTTC.

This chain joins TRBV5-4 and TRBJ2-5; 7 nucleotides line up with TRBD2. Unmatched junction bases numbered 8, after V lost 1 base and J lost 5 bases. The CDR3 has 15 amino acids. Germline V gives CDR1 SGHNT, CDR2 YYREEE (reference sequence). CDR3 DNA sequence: TGTGCCAGCAGCTTGCTGGGAGGGCCTCAGGAGACCCAGTACTTC. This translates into CASSLLGGPQETQYF.

The DNA of the CDR3 is TGTGCCAGCAGCCGACTAGCGGGGGGCCAGCAGTTCTTC. Translating gives CASSRLAGGQQFF. The J gene is TRBJ2-1, the V gene TRBV6-5; 13 nucleotides match TRBD2. CDR3 length equals 13 residues. The V gene's germline CDR1 is MNHEY and CDR2 SVGAGI. Losses at the gene ends were 6 bases for V and 11 bases for J; bases not matched to a gene: 4.

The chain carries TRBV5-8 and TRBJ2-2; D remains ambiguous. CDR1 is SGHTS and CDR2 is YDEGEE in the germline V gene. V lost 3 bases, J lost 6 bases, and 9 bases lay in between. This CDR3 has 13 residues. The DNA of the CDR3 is TGTGCCAGCAGCTCCGGAGAAGCCGGGGAGCTGTTTTTT. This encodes CASSSGEAGELFF.

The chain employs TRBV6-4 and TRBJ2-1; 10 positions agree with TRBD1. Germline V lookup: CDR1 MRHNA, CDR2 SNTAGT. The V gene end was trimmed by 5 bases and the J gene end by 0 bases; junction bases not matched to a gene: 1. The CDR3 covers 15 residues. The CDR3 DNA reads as TGTGCCAGCAGTCGGACAGGGGGCTCCTACAATGAGCAGTTCTTC. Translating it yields CASSRTGGSYNEQFF.

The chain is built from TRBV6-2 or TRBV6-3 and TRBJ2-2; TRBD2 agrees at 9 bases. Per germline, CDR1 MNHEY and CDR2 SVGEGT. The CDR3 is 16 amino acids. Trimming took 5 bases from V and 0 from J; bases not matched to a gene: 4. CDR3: CASSRTSVTNTGELFF. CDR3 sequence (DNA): TGTGCCAGCAGTCGGACTAGCGTTACGAACACCGGGGAGCTGTTTTTT.

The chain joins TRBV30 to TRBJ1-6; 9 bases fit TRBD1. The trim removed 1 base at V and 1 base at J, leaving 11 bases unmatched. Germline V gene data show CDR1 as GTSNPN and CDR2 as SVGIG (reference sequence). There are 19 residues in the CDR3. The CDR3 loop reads CAWSGSRQGGASYNSPLHF. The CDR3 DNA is TGTGCCTGGAGTGGATCGAGACAGGGGGGTGCGTCCTATAATTCACCCCTCCACTTT.

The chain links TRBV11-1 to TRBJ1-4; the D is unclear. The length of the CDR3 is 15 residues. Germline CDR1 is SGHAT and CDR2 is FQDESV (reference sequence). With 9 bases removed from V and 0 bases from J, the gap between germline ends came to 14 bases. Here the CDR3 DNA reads TGTGCCAGGGGCTGGGGAGGGACAACTAATGAAAAACTGTTTTTT. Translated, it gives CARGWGGTTNEKLFF. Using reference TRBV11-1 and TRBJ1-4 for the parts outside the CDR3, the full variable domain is EAEVAQSPRYKITEKSQAVAFWCDPISGHATLYWYRQILGQGPELLVQFQDESVVDDSQLPKDRFSAERLKGVDSTLKIQPAELGDSAMYLCARGWGGTTNEKLFFGSGTQLSVL.

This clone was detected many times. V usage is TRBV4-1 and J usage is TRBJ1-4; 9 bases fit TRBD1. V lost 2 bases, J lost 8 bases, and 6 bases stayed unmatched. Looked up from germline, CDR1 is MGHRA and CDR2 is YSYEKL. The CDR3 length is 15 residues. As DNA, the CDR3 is TGCGCCAGCAGCCAACCGACAGGGGGATTAGAAAAACTGTTTTTT. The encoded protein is CASSQPTGGLEKLFF.

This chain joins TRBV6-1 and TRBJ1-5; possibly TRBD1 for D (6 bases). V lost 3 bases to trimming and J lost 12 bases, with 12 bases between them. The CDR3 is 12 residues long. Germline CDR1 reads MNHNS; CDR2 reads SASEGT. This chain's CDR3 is CASSETGGFQHF. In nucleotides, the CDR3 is TGTGCCAGCAGTGAGACAGGCGGTTTCCAGCATTTT.

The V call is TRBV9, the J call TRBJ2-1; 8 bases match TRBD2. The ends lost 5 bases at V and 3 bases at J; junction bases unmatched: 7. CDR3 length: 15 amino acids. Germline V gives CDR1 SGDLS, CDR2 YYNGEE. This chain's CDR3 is CASSLSGGGYNEQFF. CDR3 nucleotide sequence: TGTGCCAGCAGTCTAAGCGGGGGAGGCTACAATGAGCAGTTCTTC. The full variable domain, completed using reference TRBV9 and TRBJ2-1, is DSGVTQTPKHLITATGQRVTLRCSPRSGDLSVYWYQQSLDQGLQFLIQYYNGEERAKGNILERFSAQQFPDLHSELNLSSLELGDSALYFCASSLSGGGYNEQFFGPGTRLTVL.

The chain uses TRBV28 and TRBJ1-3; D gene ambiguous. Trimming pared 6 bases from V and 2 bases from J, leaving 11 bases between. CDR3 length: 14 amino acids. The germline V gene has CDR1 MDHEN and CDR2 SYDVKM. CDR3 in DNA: TGTGCCAGCAGCGGGGATGCTACTGGAAACACCATATATTTT. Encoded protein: CASSGDATGNTIYF. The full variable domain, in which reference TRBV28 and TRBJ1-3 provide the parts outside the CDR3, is DVKVTQSSRYLVKRTGEKVFLECVQDMDHENMFWYRQDPGLGLRLIYFSYDVKMKEKGDIPEGYSVSREKKERFSLILESASTNQTSMYLCASSGDATGNTIYFGEGSWLTVV.

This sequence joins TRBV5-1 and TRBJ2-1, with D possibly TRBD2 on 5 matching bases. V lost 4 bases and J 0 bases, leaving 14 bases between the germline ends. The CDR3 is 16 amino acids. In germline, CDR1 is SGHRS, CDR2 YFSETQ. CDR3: CASSPLTRNSYNEQFF. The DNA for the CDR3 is TGCGCCAGCAGCCCATTAACTAGGAACTCCTACAATGAGCAGTTCTTC.

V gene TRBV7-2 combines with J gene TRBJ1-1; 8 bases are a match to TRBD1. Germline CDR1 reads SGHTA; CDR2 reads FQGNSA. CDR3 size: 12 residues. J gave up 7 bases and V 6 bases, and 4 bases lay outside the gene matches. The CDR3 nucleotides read TGTGCCAGCAGATCGACAGGGGTTGAAGCTTTCTTT. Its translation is CASRSTGVEAFF.

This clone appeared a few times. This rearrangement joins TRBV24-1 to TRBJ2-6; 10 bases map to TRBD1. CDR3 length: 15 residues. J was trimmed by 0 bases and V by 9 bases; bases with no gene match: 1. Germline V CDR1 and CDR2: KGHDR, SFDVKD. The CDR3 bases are TGTGCCACCGGGACAGGGGTCTCTGGGGCCAACGTCCTGACTTTC. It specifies CATGTGVSGANVLTF.

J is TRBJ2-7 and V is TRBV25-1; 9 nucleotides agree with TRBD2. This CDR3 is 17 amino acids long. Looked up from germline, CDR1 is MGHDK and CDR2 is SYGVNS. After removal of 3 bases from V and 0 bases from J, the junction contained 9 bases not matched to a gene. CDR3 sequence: CASSDDSGTSPSYEQYF. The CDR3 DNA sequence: TGTGCCAGCAGTGACGATTCCGGGACTAGCCCCTCCTACGAGCAGTACTTC.

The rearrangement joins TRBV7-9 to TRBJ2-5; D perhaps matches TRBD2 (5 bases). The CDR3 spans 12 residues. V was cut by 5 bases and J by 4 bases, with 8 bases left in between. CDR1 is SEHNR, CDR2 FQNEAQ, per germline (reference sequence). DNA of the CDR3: TGTGCCAGCAGCGGGAGAGGAGAGACCCAGTACTTC. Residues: CASSGRGETQYF. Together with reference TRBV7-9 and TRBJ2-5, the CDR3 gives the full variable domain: DTGVSQNPRHKITKRGQNVTFRCDPISEHNRLYWYRQTLGQGPEFLTYFQNEAQLEKSRLLSDRFSAERPKGSFSTLEIQRTEQGDSAMYLCASSGRGETQYFGPGTRLLVL.

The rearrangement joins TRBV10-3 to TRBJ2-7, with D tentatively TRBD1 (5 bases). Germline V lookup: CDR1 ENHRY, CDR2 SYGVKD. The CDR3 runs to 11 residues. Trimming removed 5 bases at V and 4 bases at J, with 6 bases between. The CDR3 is CAISTGYEQYF. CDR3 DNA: TGTGCCATCAGTACAGGTTACGAGCAGTACTTC.